This T cell receptor beta chain was captured in a study of control samples from healthy donors and cancer patients. This clone was detected only once. Sequenced by immunoSEQ multiplex PCR; TCRdb stores in-frame clones only, minus some. This repertoire shows about 410,000 clones, about 93% found once; its top ten account for 5.5% to 8%. There are 13 residues in the CDR3. With V trimmed by 7 bases and J by 6 bases, 7 bases remained unmatched. Germline assignment: CDR1 SNHLY and CDR2 FYNNEI. This receptor was identified in a man aged 40-55 years with head and neck cancer. V usage is TRBV2 and J usage is TRBJ1-1; TRBD1 aligns across 8 bases. The specimen sequenced was PBMCs. The chain's CDR3 is CASIRTGSSEAFF. The CDR3 region has the DNA TGTGCCAGCATCCGGACAGGGTCATCTGAAGCTTTCTTT. The variable domain in full, completed from reference TRBV2 and TRBJ1-1, reads EPEVTQTPSHQVTQMGQEVILRCVPISNHLYFYWYRQILGQKVEFLVSFYNNEISEKSEIFDDQFSVERPDGSNFTLKIRSTKLEDSAMYFCASIRTGSSEAFFGQGTRLTVV.